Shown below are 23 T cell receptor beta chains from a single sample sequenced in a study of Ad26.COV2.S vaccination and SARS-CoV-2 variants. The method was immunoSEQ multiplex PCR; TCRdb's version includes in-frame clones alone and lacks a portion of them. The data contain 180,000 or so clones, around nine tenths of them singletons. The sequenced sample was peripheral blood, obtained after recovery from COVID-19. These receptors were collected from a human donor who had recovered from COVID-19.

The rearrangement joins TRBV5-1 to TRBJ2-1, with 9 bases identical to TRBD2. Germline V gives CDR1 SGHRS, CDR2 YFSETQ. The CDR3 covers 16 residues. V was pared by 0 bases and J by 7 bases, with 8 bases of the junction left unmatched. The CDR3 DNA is TGCGCCAGCAGCTTGGGCCTGGGACTAGCTGAGAATGAGCAGTTCTTC. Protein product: CASSLGLGLAENEQFF.

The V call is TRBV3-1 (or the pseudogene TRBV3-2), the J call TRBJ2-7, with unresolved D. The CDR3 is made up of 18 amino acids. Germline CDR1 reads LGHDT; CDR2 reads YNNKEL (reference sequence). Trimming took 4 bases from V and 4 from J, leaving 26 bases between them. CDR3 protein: CASSPSGSRYRRFYEQYF. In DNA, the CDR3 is TGTGCCAGCAGCCCCTCCGGGTCTCGATACCGACGCTTTTACGAGCAGTACTTC.

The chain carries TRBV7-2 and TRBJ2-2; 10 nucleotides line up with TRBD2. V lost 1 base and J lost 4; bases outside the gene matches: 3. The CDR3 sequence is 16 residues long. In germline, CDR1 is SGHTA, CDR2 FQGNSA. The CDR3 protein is CASSLGGLASTGELFF. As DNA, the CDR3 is TGTGCCAGCAGCTTAGGGGGACTAGCGTCCACCGGGGAGCTGTTTTTT.

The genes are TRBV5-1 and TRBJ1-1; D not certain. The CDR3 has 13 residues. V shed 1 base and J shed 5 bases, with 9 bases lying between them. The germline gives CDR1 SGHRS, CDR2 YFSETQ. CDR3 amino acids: CASSLKRSTEAFF. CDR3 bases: TGCGCCAGCAGCTTGAAGAGGAGTACTGAAGCTTTCTTT.

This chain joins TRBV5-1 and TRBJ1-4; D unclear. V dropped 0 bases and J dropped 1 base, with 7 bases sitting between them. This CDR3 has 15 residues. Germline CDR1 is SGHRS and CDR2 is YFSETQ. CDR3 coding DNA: TGCGCCAGCAGCTTGGTAGATCAAACTAATGAAAAACTGTTTTTT. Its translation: CASSLVDQTNEKLFF.

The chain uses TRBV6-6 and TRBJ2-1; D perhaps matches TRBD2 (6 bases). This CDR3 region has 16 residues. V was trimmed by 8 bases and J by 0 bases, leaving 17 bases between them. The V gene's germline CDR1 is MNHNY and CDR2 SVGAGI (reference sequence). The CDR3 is CASARSGRSSYNEQFF. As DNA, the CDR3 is TGTGCCAGCGCTCGTAGTGGGAGGAGCTCCTACAATGAGCAGTTCTTC.

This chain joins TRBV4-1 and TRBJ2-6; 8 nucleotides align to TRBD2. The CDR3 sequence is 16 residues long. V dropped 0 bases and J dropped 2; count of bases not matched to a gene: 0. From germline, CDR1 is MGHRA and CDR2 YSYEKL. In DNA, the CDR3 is TGCGCCAGCAGCCAAGATAGCGGGGCTGGGGCCAACGTCCTGACTTTC. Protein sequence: CASSQDSGAGANVLTF.

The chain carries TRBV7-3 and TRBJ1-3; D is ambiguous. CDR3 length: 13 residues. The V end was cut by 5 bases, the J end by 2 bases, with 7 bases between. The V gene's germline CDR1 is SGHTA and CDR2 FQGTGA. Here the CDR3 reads CASSKQTGNTIYF. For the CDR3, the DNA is TGTGCCAGCAGCAAACAAACTGGAAACACCATATATTTT.

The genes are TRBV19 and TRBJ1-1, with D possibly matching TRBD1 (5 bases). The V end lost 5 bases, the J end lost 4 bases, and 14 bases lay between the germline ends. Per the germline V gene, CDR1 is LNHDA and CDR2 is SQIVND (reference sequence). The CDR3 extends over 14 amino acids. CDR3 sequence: CASSGHLAGTEAFF. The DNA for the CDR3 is TGTGCCAGTAGTGGACATCTAGCAGGCACTGAAGCTTTCTTT.

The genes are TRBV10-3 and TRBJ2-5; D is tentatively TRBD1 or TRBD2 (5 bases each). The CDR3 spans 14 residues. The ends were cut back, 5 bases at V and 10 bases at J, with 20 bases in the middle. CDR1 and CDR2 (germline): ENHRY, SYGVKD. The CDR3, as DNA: TGTGCCATCAGTTCCGGGATTCCTAAGGGGAGCCAGTACTTC. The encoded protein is CAISSGIPKGSQYF.

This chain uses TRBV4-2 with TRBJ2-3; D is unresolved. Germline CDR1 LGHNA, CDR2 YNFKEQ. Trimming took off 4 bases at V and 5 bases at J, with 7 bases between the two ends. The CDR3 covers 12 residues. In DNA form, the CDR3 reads TGTGCCAGCAGCCCCTATGGAGATACGCAGTATTTT. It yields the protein CASSPYGDTQYF.

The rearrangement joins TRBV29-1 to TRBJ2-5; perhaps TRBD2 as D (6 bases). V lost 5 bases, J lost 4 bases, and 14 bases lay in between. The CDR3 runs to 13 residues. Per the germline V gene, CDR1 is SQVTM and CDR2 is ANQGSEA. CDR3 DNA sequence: TGCAGCGTTCCCTCCAGGAGGGGAGAGACCCAGTACTTC. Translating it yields CSVPSRRGETQYF.

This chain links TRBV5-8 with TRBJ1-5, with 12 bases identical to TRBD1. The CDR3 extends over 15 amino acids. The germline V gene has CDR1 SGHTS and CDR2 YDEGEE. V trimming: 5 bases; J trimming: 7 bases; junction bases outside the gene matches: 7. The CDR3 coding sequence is TGTGCCAGCAGTCTTGGGACAGGGGGCGTGCAGCCCCAGCATTTT. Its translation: CASSLGTGGVQPQHF.

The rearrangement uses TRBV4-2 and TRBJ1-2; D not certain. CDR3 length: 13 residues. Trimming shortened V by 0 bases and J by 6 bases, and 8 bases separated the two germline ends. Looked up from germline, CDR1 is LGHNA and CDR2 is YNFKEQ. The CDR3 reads CASSQDRKDGYTF. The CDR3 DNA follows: TGTGCCAGCAGCCAAGATAGGAAAGATGGCTACACCTTC.

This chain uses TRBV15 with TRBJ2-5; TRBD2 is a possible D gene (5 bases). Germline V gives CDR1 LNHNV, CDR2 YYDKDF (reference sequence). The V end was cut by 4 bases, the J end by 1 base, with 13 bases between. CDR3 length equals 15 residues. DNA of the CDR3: TGTGCCACCAGCATAGGAGGAGGAATCCAAGAGACCCAGTACTTC. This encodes CATSIGGGIQETQYF.

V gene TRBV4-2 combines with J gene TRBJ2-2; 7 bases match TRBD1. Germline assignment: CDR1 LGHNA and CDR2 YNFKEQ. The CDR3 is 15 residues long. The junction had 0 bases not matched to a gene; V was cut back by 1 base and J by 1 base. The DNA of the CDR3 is TGTGCCAGCAGCCAAGGGACAGGGAACACCGGGGAGCTGTTTTTT. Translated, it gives CASSQGTGNTGELFF.

The CDR3 nucleotides are TGTGCCAGCAGCTTTGAGGGACAGGGGGTTTACACCGGGGAGCTGTTTTTT. Protein sequence: CASSFEGQGVYTGELFF. The V and J genes are TRBV7-2 and TRBJ2-2, with TRBD1 identical over 11 bases. CDR1 SGHTA and CDR2 FQGNSA come from the germline V gene. This CDR3 spans 17 amino acids. V was clipped by 3 bases and J by 3 bases; unmatched bases: 6.

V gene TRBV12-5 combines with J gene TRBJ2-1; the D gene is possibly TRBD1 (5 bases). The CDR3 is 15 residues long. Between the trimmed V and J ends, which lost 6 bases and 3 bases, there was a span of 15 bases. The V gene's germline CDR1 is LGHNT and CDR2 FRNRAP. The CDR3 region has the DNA TGTGCTAGTGGCCACAGGACAAGCTACTACAATGAGCAGTTCTTC. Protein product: CASGHRTSYYNEQFF.

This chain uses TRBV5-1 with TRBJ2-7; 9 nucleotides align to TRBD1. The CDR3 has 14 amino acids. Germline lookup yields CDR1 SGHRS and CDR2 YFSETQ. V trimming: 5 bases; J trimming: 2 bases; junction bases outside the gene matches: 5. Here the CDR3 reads CASRTGTGTYEQYF. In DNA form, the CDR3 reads TGCGCCAGCAGGACCGGGACAGGGACCTACGAGCAGTACTTC.

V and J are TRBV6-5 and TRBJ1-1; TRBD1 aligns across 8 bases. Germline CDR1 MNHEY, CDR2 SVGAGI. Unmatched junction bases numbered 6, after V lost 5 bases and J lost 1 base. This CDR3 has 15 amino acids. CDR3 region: CASSQDRAKNTEAFF. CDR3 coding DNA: TGTGCCAGCAGTCAGGACAGGGCTAAGAACACTGAAGCTTTCTTT.

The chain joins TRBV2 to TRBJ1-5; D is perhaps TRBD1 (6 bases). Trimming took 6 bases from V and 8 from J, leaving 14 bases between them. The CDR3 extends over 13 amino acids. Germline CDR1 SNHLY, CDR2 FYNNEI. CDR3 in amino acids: CASREGVREPQHF. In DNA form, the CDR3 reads TGTGCCAGCAGGGAGGGGGTAAGAGAGCCCCAGCATTTT. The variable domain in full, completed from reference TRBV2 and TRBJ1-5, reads EPEVTQTPSHQVTQMGQEVILRCVPISNHLYFYWYRQILGQKVEFLVSFYNNEISEKSEIFDDQFSVERPDGSNFTLKIRSTKLEDSAMYFCASREGVREPQHFGDGTRLSIL.

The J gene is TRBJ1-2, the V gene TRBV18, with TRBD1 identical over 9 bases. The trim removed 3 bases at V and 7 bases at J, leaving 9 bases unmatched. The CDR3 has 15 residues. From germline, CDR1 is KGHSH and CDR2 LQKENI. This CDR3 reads CASSPRDRVSSGYTF. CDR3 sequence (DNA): TGTGCCAGCTCACCTCGGGACAGGGTGTCTTCTGGCTACACCTTC.

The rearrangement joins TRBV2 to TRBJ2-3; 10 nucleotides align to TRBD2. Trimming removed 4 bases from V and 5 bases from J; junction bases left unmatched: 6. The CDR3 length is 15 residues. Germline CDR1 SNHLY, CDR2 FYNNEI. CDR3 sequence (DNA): TGTGCCAGCAGTGCATTGACTAGCGGGCGAGATACGCAGTATTTT. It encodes CASSALTSGRDTQYF.